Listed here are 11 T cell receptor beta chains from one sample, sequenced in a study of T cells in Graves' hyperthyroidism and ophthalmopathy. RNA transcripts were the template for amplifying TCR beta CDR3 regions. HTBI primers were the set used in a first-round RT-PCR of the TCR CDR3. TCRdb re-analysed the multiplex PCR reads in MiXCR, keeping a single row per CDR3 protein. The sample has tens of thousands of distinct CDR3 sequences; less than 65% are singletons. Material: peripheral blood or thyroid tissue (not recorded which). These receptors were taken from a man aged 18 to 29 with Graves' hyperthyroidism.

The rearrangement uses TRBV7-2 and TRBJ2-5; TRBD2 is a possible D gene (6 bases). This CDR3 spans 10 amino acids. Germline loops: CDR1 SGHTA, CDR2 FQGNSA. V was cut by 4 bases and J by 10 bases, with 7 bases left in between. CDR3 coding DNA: TGTGCCAGCAGCTCGGGGGTCCAGTACTTC. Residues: CASSSGVQYF. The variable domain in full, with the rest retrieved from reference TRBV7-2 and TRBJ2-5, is GAGVSQSPSNKVTEKGKDVELRCDPISGHTALYWYRQSLGQGLEFLIYFQGNSAPDKSGLPSDRFSAERTGGSVSTLTIQRTQQEDSAVYLCASSSGVQYFGPGTRLLVL.

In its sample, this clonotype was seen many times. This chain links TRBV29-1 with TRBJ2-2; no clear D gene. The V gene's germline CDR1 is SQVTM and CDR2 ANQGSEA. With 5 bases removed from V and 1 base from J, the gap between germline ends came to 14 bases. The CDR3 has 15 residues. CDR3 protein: CSVYGDWENTGELFF. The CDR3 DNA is TGCAGCGTTTACGGTGACTGGGAGAACACCGGGGAGCTGTTTTTT.

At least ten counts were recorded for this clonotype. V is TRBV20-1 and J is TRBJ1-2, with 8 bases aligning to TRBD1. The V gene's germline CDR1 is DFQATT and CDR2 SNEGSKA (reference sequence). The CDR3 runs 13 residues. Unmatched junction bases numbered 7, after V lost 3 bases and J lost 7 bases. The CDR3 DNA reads TGCAGTGCTAGTAGCCAGGGGGCAACTGGCTACACCTTC. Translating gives CSASSQGATGYTF.

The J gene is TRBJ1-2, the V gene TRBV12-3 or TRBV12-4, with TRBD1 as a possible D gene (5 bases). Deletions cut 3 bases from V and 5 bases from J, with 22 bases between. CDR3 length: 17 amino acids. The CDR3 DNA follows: TGTGCCAGCAGTTTTCCGGTGAAACGGGGCACCGGGTATGGCTACACCTTC. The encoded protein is CASSFPVKRGTGYGYTF.

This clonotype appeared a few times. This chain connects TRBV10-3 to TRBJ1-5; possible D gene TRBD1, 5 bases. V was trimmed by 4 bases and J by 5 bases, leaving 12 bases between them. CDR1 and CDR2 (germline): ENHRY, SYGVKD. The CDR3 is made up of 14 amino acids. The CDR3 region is CAISGGGSDQPQHF. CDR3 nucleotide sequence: TGTGCCATCAGTGGGGGGGGGTCGGATCAGCCCCAGCATTTT.

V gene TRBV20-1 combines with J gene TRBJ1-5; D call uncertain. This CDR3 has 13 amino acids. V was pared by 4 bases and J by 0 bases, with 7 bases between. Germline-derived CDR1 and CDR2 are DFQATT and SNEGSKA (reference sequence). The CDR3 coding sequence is TGCAGTGCTAACGGGGATAGCAATCAGCCCCAGCATTTT. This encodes CSANGDSNQPQHF.

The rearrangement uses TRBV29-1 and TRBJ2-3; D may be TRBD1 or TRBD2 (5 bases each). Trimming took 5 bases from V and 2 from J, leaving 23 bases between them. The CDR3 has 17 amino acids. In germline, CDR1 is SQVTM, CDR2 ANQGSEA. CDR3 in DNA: TGCAGCGTTCCGGGGTCGGCGACAGTCAGTGTCACAGATACGCAGTATTTT. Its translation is CSVPGSATVSVTDTQYF.

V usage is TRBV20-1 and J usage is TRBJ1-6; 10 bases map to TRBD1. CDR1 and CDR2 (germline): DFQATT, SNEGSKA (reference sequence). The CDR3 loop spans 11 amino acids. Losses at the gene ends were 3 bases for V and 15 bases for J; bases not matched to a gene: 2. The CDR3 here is CSARTGGRLHF. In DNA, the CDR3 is TGCAGTGCTAGGACAGGGGGCCGCCTCCACTTT.

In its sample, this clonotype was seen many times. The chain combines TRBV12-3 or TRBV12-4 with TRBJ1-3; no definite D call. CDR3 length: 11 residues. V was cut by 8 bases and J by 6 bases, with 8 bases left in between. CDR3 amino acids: CASALENTIYF. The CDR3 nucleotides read TGTGCCAGCGCTCTGGAAAACACCATATATTTT.

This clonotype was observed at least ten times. The CDR3 loop reads CASSTRAGGGRANTEAFF. In DNA, the CDR3 is TGTGCCAGCAGCACACGCGCCGGGGGGGGCAGGGCGAACACTGAAGCTTTCTTT. V and J are TRBV6-5 and TRBJ1-1, with D possibly being TRBD1 (6 bases). Trimming pared 6 bases from V and 1 base from J, leaving 24 bases between. Germline CDR1 and CDR2: MNHEY and SVGAGI. This CDR3 is built from 18 residues.

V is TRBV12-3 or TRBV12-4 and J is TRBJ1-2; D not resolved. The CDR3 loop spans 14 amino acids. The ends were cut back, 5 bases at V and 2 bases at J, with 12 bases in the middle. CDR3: CASSDTPQNYGYTF. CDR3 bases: TGTGCCAGCAGTGATACGCCCCAGAACTATGGCTACACCTTC.